Sequencing of this TCR beta chain was carried out in a study of glioma-infiltrating T cells after dendritic cell vaccination. The immunoSEQ assay amplified TCRB CDR3 from up to 2 ug DNA. Profiling relied on immunoSEQ multiplex PCR, and the TCRdb table lists in-frame clones only, not all of them. The repertoire consists of about 100,000 clones, with over 60% occurring once and the leading ten covering almost 6%. Sequenced here: blood, sampled before dendritic cell vaccination. The clonotype comes from a human donor with glioblastoma.

The CDR3 here is CAWSSRQGRQPQHF. Here the CDR3 DNA reads TGTGCCTGGAGTTCAAGGCAGGGTCGCCAGCCCCAGCATTTT. The rearrangement links TRBV30 to TRBJ1-5; D perhaps matches TRBD1 (5 bases). V was shortened by 2 bases and J by 7 bases, with 15 bases between the two germline ends. The CDR3 spans 14 residues. Germline-derived CDR1 and CDR2 are GTSNPN and SVGIG (reference sequence).